The present entry profiles one T cell receptor beta chain with its context. The antigen remains unidentified. Repertoires were generated with immunoSEQ multiplex PCR, while TCRdb's copy carries only in-frame clones and drops some. The sample has over 60,000 clones, approximately 80% seen once. This entry comes from a study of T cell responses to AZD1222 COVID-19 vaccine. Study results and limitations: Donors in the cohort were predominantly white British and more often female, and clonal diversity was possibly underestimated. Following two doses of AZD1222, Spike-specific TCR breadth and depth rose. Vaccine-related CD4 TCRs covered spike, predominating at 160-218 and 743-854.

Germline V lookup: CDR1 SNHLY, CDR2 FYNNEI. The CDR3 length is 14 residues. The V end was cut by 3 bases, the J end by 5 bases, with 13 bases between. The gene calls are TRBV2 and TRBJ1-2, with D unclear. The source material was peripheral blood, sampled 28 days after the second AZD1222 dose. The receptor's source is an adult who received the AZD1222 COVID-19 vaccine. The CDR3 here is CASSEVTSGYGYTF. The CDR3 DNA follows: TGTGCCAGCAGTGAGGTCACCTCGGGGTATGGCTACACCTTC.